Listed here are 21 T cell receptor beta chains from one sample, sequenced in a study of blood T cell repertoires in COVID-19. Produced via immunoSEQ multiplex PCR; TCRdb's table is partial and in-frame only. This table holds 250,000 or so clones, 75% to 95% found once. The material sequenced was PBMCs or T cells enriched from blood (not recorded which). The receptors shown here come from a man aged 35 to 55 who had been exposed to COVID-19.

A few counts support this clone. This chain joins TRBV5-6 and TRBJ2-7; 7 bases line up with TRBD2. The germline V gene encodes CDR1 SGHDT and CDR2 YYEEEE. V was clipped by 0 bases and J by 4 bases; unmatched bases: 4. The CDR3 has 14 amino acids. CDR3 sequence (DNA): TGTGCCAGCAGCTTGGCACTAGCGCCTTACGAGCAGTACTTC. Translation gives CASSLALAPYEQYF.

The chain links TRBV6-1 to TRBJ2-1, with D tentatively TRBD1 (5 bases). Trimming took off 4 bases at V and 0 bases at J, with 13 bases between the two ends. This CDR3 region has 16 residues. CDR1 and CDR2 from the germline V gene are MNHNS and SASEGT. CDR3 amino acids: CASSGQGRSSYNEQFF. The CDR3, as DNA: TGTGCCAGCAGTGGGCAGGGCAGGAGCTCCTACAATGAGCAGTTCTTC.

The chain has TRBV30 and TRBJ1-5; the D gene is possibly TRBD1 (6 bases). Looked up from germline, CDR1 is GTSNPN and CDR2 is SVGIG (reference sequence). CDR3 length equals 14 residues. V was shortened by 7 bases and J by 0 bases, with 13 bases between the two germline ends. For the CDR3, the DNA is TGTGCCTACTCGACAGGAAATAGCAATCAGCCCCAGCATTTT. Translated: CAYSTGNSNQPQHF.

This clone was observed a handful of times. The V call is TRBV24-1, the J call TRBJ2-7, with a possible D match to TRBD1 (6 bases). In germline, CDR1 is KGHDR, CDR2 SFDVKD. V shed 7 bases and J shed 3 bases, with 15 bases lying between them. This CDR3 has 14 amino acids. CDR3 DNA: TGTGCCACCAGCGCAGGGGACGAACTCTACGAGCAGTACTTC. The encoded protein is CATSAGDELYEQYF.

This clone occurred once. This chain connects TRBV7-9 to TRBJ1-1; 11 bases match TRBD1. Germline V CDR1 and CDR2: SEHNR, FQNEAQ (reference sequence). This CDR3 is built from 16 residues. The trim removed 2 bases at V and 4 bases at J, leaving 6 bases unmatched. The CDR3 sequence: CASSLTPGTGGTEAFF. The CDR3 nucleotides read TGTGCCAGCAGCTTAACCCCGGGGACAGGGGGCACTGAAGCTTTCTTT.

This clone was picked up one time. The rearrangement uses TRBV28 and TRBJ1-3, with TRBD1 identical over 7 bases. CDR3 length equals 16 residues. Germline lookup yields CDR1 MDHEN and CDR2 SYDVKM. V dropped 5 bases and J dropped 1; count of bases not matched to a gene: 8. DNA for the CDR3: TGTGCCAGCAGTCCAAGGACAGGACATTCTGGAAACACCATATATTTT. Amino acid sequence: CASSPRTGHSGNTIYF.

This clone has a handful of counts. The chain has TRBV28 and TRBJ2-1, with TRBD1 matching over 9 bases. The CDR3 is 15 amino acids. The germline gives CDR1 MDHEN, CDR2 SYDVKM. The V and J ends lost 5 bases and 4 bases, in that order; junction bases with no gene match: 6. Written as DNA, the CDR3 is TGTGCCAGCAGTAAGACGGGACAGGGATACAATGAGCAGTTCTTC. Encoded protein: CASSKTGQGYNEQFF.

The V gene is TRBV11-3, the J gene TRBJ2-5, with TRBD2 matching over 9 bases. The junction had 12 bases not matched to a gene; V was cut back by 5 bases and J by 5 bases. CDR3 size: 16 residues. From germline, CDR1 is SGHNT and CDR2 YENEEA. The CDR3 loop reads CASSARAGGTSETQYF. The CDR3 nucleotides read TGTGCCAGCAGCGCGCGGGCGGGAGGGACGTCGGAGACCCAGTACTTC.

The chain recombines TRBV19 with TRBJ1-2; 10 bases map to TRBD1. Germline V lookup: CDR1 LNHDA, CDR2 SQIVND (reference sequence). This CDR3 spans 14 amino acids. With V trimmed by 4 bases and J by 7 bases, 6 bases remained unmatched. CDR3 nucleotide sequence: TGTGCCAGTAGTAGAGGGACAGGGGAATTTGGCTACACCTTC. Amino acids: CASSRGTGEFGYTF.

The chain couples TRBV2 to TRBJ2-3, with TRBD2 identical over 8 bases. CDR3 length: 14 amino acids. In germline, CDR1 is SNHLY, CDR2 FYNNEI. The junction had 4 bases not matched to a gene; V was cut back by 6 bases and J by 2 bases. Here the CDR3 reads CASRLAGSTDTQYF. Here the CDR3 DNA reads TGTGCCAGCAGGTTAGCGGGATCCACAGATACGCAGTATTTT.

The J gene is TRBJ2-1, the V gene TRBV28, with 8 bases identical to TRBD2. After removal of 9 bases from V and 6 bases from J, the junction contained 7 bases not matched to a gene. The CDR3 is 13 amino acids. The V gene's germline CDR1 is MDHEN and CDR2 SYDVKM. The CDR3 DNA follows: TGTGCCAGTACCGGGACTAGGGTCAATGAGCAGTTCTTC. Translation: CASTGTRVNEQFF.

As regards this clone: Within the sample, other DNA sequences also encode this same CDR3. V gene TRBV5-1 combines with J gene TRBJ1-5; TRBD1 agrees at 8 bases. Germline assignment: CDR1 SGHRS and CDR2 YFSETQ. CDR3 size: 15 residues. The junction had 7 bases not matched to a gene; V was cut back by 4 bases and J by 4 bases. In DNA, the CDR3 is TGCGCCAGCAGCCTCGGACAGGGTGGTAATCAGCCCCAGCATTTT. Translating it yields CASSLGQGGNQPQHF. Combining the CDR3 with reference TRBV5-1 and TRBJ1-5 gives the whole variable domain KAGVTQTPRYLIKTRGQQVTLSCSPISGHRSVSWYQQTPGQGLQFLFEYFSETQRNKGNFPGRFSGRQFSNSRSEMNVSTLELGDSALYLCASSLGQGGNQPQHFGDGTRLSIL.

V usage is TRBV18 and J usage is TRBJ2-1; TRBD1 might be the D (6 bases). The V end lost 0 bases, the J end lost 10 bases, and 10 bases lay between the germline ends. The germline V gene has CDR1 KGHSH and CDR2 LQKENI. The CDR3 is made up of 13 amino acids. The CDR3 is CASSPPQGQEQFF. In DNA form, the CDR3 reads TGTGCCAGCTCACCACCGCAGGGGCAAGAGCAGTTCTTC. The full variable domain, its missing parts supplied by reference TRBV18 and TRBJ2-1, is NAGVMQNPRHLVRRRGQEARLRCSPMKGHSHVYWYRQLPEEGLKFMVYLQKENIIDESGMPKERFSAEFPKEGPSILRIQQVVRGDSAAYFCASSPPQGQEQFFGPGTRLTVL.

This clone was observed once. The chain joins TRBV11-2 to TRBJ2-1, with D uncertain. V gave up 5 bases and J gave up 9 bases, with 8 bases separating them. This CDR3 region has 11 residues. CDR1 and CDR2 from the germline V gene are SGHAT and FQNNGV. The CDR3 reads CASSEASEQFF. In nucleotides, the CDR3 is TGTGCCAGCAGCGAAGCGAGTGAGCAGTTCTTC.

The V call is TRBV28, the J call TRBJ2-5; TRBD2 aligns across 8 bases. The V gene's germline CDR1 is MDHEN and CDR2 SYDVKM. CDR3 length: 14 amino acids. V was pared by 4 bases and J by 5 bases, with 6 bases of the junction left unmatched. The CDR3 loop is CASSSSGSYETQYF. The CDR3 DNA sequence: TGTGCCAGCAGTTCCAGCGGGAGTTACGAGACCCAGTACTTC.

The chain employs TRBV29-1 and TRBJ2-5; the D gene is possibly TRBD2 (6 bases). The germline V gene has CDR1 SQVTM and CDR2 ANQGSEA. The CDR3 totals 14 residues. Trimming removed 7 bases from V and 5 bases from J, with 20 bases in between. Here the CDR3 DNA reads TGCAGCGGGCTCGGGAGAGTGAGTACGGAGACCCAGTACTTC. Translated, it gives CSGLGRVSTETQYF.

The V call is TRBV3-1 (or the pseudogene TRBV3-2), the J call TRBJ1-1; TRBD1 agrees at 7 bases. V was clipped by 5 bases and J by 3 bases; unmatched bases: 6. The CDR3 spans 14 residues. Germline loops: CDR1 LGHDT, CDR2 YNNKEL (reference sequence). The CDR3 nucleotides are TGTGCCAGCAGCAATAGGGGGACAGACACTGAAGCTTTCTTT. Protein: CASSNRGTDTEAFF.

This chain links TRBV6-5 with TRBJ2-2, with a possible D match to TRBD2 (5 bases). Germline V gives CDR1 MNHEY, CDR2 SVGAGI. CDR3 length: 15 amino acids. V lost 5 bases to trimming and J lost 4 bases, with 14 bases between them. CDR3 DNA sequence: TGTGCCAGCAGTCTTCAGCCGGAGGTCACCGGGGAGCTGTTTTTT. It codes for CASSLQPEVTGELFF.

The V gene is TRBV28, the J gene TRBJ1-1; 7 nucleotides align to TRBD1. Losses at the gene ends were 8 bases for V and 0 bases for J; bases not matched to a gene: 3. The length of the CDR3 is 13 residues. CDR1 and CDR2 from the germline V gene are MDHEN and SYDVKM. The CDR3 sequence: CASRGQLNTEAFF. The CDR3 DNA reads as TGTGCCAGCCGGGGACAGTTGAACACTGAAGCTTTCTTT.

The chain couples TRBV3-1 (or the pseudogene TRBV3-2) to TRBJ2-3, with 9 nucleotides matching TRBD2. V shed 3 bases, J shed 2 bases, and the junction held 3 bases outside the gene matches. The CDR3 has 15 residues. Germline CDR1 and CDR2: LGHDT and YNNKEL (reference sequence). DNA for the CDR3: TGTGCCAGCAGCCAGACTAGCGGACTCACAGATACGCAGTATTTT. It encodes CASSQTSGLTDTQYF.

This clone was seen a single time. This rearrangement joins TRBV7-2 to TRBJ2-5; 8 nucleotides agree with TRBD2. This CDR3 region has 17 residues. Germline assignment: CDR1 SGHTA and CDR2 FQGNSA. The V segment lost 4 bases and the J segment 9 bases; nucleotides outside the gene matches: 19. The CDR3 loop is CASSSPTSGGGFWPQYF. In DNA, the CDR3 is TGTGCCAGCAGCTCCCCCACTAGCGGAGGGGGGTTTTGGCCCCAGTACTTC.